The next 28 T cell receptor beta chains were all read from a single sample in a study of blood T cell repertoires in COVID-19. The data were produced by immunoSEQ multiplex PCR, yet TCRdb's version contains in-frame clones alone and is incomplete. The sample has about 85,000 clones; roughly 90% are singletons. The sequenced material came from peripheral blood. Receptor source: a woman older than 75 with active or convalescent COVID-19.

V and J are TRBV9 and TRBJ2-3, with 11 bases that match TRBD2. Germline trimming cut 4 bases from V and 0 bases from J; bases unmatched to any gene: 7. This CDR3 has 17 residues. Germline V gene sequence: CDR1 SGDLS, CDR2 YYNGEE. The DNA of the CDR3 is TGTGCCAGCAGCCTAACTAGCGGGAGTTTTAGCACAGATACGCAGTATTTT. It is translated as CASSLTSGSFSTDTQYF.

V is TRBV6-2 or TRBV6-3 and J is TRBJ2-3, with D hard to call. Germline values: CDR1 MNHEY, CDR2 SVGEGT. This CDR3 is 13 amino acids long. V lost 5 bases and J 2 bases, leaving 8 bases between the germline ends. CDR3: CASSNRVTDTQYF. CDR3 in DNA: TGTGCCAGCAGTAACCGGGTCACAGATACGCAGTATTTT.

This chain connects TRBV11-2 to TRBJ2-1; D might be TRBD1 (7 bases). The CDR3 spans 15 residues. The germline V gene encodes CDR1 SGHAT and CDR2 FQNNGV. Deletions cut 1 base from V and 10 bases from J, with 17 bases between. In nucleotides, the CDR3 is TGTGCCAGCAGCTTAGCTTCTCAGGGGGGATCCGAGCAGTTCTTC. It translates to CASSLASQGGSEQFF. The full variable domain, its missing parts supplied by reference TRBV11-2 and TRBJ2-1, is EAGVAQSPRYKIIEKRQSVAFWCNPISGHATLYWYQQILGQGPKLLIQFQNNGVVDDSQLPKDRFSAERLKGVDSTLKIQPAKLEDSAVYLCASSLASQGGSEQFFGPGTRLTVL.

J is TRBJ1-4 and V is TRBV4-3, with no clear D. Trimming cost V 1 base and J 5 bases, with 11 bases left between them. This CDR3 is built from 15 residues. Germline CDR1 is LGHNA and CDR2 is YSLEER. The CDR3 DNA sequence: TGCGCCAGCAGCCAAGTTACCGGGGTAAATGAAAAACTGTTTTTT. Translating it yields CASSQVTGVNEKLFF.

This clone has a single count. The CDR3 DNA is TGTGCCAGCAGGCCTAGCGGGGCTTTGGGAGAGCAGTTCTTC. It is translated as CASRPSGALGEQFF. This rearrangement joins TRBV27 to TRBJ2-1; the match to TRBD2 covers 9 bases. The trim removed 6 bases at V and 10 bases at J, leaving 10 bases unmatched. This CDR3 has 14 residues. Germline-derived CDR1 and CDR2 are MNHEY and SMNVEV (reference sequence).

The chain has TRBV5-5 and TRBJ2-7; 8 bases are shared with TRBD2. V shed 1 base and J 5 bases; nucleotides not matched to a gene: 8. The germline V gene has CDR1 SGHKS and CDR2 YYEKEE (reference sequence). CDR3 length equals 15 residues. The CDR3 is CASSLWPGGDHEQYF. The DNA of the CDR3 is TGTGCCAGCAGCTTGTGGCCGGGAGGGGACCACGAGCAGTACTTC.

This sequence joins TRBV7-9 and TRBJ2-1, with TRBD2 matching 13 bases. Germline CDR1 SEHNR, CDR2 FQNEAQ (reference sequence). The CDR3 sequence is 19 residues long. Germline trimming cut 0 bases from V and 1 base from J; bases unmatched to any gene: 6. The CDR3 is CASSLARGLAGSSYNEQFF. CDR3 in DNA: TGTGCCAGCAGCTTAGCGAGGGGACTAGCGGGATCTTCCTACAATGAGCAGTTCTTC.

The chain has TRBV7-2 and TRBJ2-3; D uncertain. V was cut by 1 base and J by 2 bases, with 7 bases left in between. This CDR3 contains 14 residues. In germline, CDR1 is SGHTA, CDR2 FQGNSA. This CDR3 reads CASSLVSYTDTQYF. For the CDR3, the DNA is TGTGCCAGCAGCTTAGTATCTTACACAGATACGCAGTATTTT.

This clone was detected once. The chain links TRBV20-1 to TRBJ2-1; D gene ambiguous. The CDR3 has 14 amino acids. The V end was cut by 3 bases, the J end by 6 bases, with 15 bases between. Per the germline V gene, CDR1 is DFQATT and CDR2 is SNEGSKA (reference sequence). The DNA for the CDR3 is TGCAGTGCTAGTTCCCTCGTTCGAGGCAATGAGCAGTTCTTC. Translation gives CSASSLVRGNEQFF.

J is TRBJ2-7 and V is TRBV7-9; D is undetermined. Trimming removed 4 bases at V and 2 bases at J, with 12 bases between. Germline V CDR1 and CDR2: SEHNR, FQNEAQ (reference sequence). There are 14 residues in the CDR3. The CDR3 spells CASSSSPGPYEQYF. The CDR3 DNA sequence: TGTGCCAGCAGCTCGTCCCCAGGCCCCTACGAGCAGTACTTC.

In its sample, this clone was seen once. This chain uses TRBV2 with TRBJ2-5, with D perhaps TRBD1 (6 bases). This CDR3 has 15 amino acids. V was trimmed by 2 bases and J by 4 bases, leaving 14 bases between them. Germline CDR1 is SNHLY and CDR2 is FYNNEI. CDR3 amino acids: CASSERAARGETQYF. CDR3 in DNA: TGTGCCAGCAGTGAAAGAGCGGCCAGGGGAGAGACCCAGTACTTC.

The rearrangement links TRBV5-1 to TRBJ2-3; D is unclear. In germline, CDR1 is SGHRS, CDR2 YFSETQ. The CDR3 contains 12 residues. Trimming cost V 4 bases and J 8 bases, with 11 bases left between them. The CDR3 bases are TGCGCCAGCAGCCAAAACCGGGTTACGCAGTATTTT. Amino acids: CASSQNRVTQYF.

The chain employs TRBV10-3 and TRBJ2-3; 9 bases match TRBD1. CDR3 length equals 16 residues. The trim removed 6 bases at V and 2 bases at J, leaving 9 bases unmatched. In germline, CDR1 is ENHRY, CDR2 SYGVKD. The CDR3 sequence is CAIRLGGQGTTDTQYF. In DNA, the CDR3 is TGTGCCATCAGGTTGGGCGGACAGGGGACCACAGATACGCAGTATTTT.

The chain uses TRBV11-3 and TRBJ2-7; 12 nucleotides align to TRBD1. V lost 4 bases, J lost 4 bases, and 8 bases stayed unmatched. The CDR3 spans 16 residues. Germline CDR1 and CDR2: SGHNT and YENEEA. In nucleotides, the CDR3 is TGTGCCAGCAGCTCCCCGGGACAGGGGGCTATATACGAGCAGTACTTC. Residues: CASSSPGQGAIYEQYF.

The chain recombines TRBV6-6 with TRBJ2-1; 12 nucleotides match TRBD2. This CDR3 spans 15 amino acids. The V and J ends lost 5 bases and 8 bases, in that order; junction bases with no gene match: 7. Germline-derived CDR1 and CDR2 are MNHNY and SVGAGI (reference sequence). The DNA of the CDR3 is TGTGCCAGCAGTCCCAGGACTAGCGGGATTCATGAGCAGTTCTTC. It codes for CASSPRTSGIHEQFF.

The chain employs TRBV2 and TRBJ2-7; TRBD1 agrees at 8 bases. The CDR3 is 11 residues long. The V gene's germline CDR1 is SNHLY and CDR2 FYNNEI. J gave up 9 bases and V 6 bases, and 4 bases lay outside the gene matches. As DNA, the CDR3 is TGTGCCAGCAGGACAGGGGATCCGCAGTACTTC. Encoded protein: CASRTGDPQYF.

The chain carries TRBV7-9 and TRBJ1-6; D may be TRBD1 (5 bases). V lost 5 bases to trimming and J lost 10 bases, with 15 bases between them. Germline V lookup: CDR1 SEHNR, CDR2 FQNEAQ (reference sequence). CDR3 length equals 14 residues. The CDR3: CASSLGDFGSPLHF. The CDR3 DNA sequence: TGTGCCAGCAGCCTAGGGGACTTCGGATCACCCCTCCACTTT.

The chain couples TRBV7-2 to TRBJ1-1, with D perhaps TRBD1 (6 bases). The germline V gene has CDR1 SGHTA and CDR2 FQGNSA. The CDR3 spans 15 residues. Deletions cut 1 base from V and 10 bases from J, with 19 bases between. The CDR3 bases are TGTGCCAGCAGCTTAGAGCCAGGGGAAGGTGTGAGAGCTTTCTTT. Protein sequence: CASSLEPGEGVRAFF.

This chain connects TRBV6-2 or TRBV6-3 to TRBJ1-1; possible D gene TRBD1, 6 bases. Germline V CDR1 and CDR2: MNHEY, SVGEGT. CDR3 length equals 16 residues. V was trimmed by 7 bases and J by 0 bases, leaving 18 bases between them. The CDR3 loop reads CASIPRQVGLNTEAFF. The CDR3 DNA reads as TGTGCCAGCATCCCCCGACAGGTGGGGCTGAACACTGAAGCTTTCTTT.

The V and J genes are TRBV6-6 and TRBJ2-7, with D possibly TRBD1 on 5 matching bases. Germline V gene data show CDR1 as MNHNY and CDR2 as SVGAGI (reference sequence). The V end was cut by 0 bases, the J end by 1 base, with 10 bases between. This CDR3 has 15 residues. The CDR3 DNA reads TGTGCCAGCAGTTACTCGACAGAGGTTTCCTACGAGCAGTACTTC. Amino acids: CASSYSTEVSYEQYF.

This clone was seen only once. In DNA form, the CDR3 reads TGTGCCAGCAGTTTTCTCAGGGGCGGAACCAAAAACATTCAGTACTTC. It codes for CASSFLRGGTKNIQYF. The rearrangement links TRBV28 to TRBJ2-4; D is perhaps TRBD1 (6 bases). The CDR3 consists of 16 residues. Germline lookup yields CDR1 MDHEN and CDR2 SYDVKM. V was trimmed by 3 bases and J by 2 bases, leaving 14 bases between them.

The V gene is TRBV6-5, the J gene TRBJ1-1, with 9 nucleotides matching TRBD1. The CDR3 sequence is 13 residues long. V lost 6 bases, J lost 5 bases, and 4 bases stayed unmatched. Germline CDR1 and CDR2: MNHEY and SVGAGI. The CDR3 sequence: CASSPGQGTEAFF. In nucleotides, the CDR3 is TGTGCCAGCAGCCCCGGACAGGGGACTGAAGCTTTCTTT.

The V call is TRBV10-3, the J call TRBJ1-4; D remains unclear. Germline lookup yields CDR1 ENHRY and CDR2 SYGVKD. V dropped 0 bases and J dropped 5 bases, with 7 bases sitting between them. The CDR3 spans 14 residues. The chain's CDR3 is CAISESLANEKLFF. Here the CDR3 DNA reads TGTGCCATCAGTGAGTCGTTAGCAAATGAAAAACTGTTTTTT.

The chain links TRBV9 to TRBJ1-1; TRBD1 matches at 8 bases. CDR3 length: 13 residues. Germline V lookup: CDR1 SGDLS, CDR2 YYNGEE. The V and J ends lost 4 bases and 5 bases, in that order; junction bases with no gene match: 4. The CDR3: CASSPTGVTEAFF. As DNA, the CDR3 is TGTGCCAGCAGCCCGACAGGGGTGACTGAAGCTTTCTTT. Together with reference TRBV9 and TRBJ1-1, the CDR3 gives the full variable domain: DSGVTQTPKHLITATGQRVTLRCSPRSGDLSVYWYQQSLDQGLQFLIQYYNGEERAKGNILERFSAQQFPDLHSELNLSSLELGDSALYFCASSPTGVTEAFFGQGTRLTVV.

A word on this clone: An end of the junction does not agree with germline; a read error may underlie this. This chain uses TRBV19 with TRBJ1-2; TRBD1 aligns across 8 bases. CDR1 is LNHDA, CDR2 SQIVND, per germline (reference sequence). The CDR3 contains 13 residues. The CDR3 DNA reads TGTGCTAGTAGCCGACAGGGGTTATATGGCTACACCTTC. Translating it yields CASSRQGLYGYTF.

This chain connects TRBV28 to TRBJ2-5, with 13 bases that match TRBD2. J was trimmed by 4 bases and V by 6 bases; bases with no gene match: 11. This CDR3 comprises 17 residues. CDR1 MDHEN and CDR2 SYDVKM come from the germline V gene. The CDR3, as DNA: TGTGCCAGCAGCCCCCCCTCCGGACTAGCGGGAGTAGAGACCCAGTACTTC. Its translation: CASSPPSGLAGVETQYF.

This sequence joins TRBV4-1 and TRBJ1-2, with D maybe TRBD1 (5 bases). Trimming took 0 bases from V and 8 from J, leaving 16 bases between them. The germline gives CDR1 MGHRA, CDR2 YSYEKL. The CDR3 sequence is 15 residues long. Here the CDR3 reads CASSQEGGAFGGYTF. CDR3 coding DNA: TGCGCCAGCAGCCAAGAGGGAGGGGCGTTTGGAGGCTACACCTTC.

V is TRBV4-1 and J is TRBJ1-2; 7 bases are shared with TRBD1. CDR1 and CDR2 (germline): MGHRA, YSYEKL. CDR3 length equals 15 residues. J lost 2 bases, V lost 4 bases, and 7 bases had no gene match. DNA for the CDR3: TGCGCCAGCAGCCTTAGGACAGGCCCGAACTATGGCTACACCTTC. Its translation is CASSLRTGPNYGYTF.